Below are 25 T cell receptor beta chains sequenced from a single sample in a study of blood T cell repertoires in COVID-19 (dated by TCRdb to 2018 to 2021). Library generation was performed with the immunoSEQ multiplex PCR assay. The table was pulled from immuneACCESS by TCRdb, which kept in-frame rearrangements only. Such tables lose some clones; where checked, under half of the loss comes from unresolved V genes, and the rest has no known cause. The table for this sample lists 95,000 to 110,000 clones; around 86% of them were counted only once. Clones ranked in the top ten supply around 14% of the sample. The sequenced material came from peripheral blood. These receptors came from a man aged 50 to 60 with acute or convalescent COVID-19.

The V gene is TRBV11-2, the J gene TRBJ1-2; 8 bases agree with TRBD1. With 5 bases clipped from V and 3 bases from J, the junction kept 8 bases outside the gene matches. The CDR3 sequence is 15 residues long. In germline, CDR1 is SGHAT, CDR2 FQNNGV. The CDR3 region is CASSPRDRPYYGYTF. The CDR3, as DNA: TGTGCCAGCAGCCCCCGGGACAGGCCCTACTATGGCTACACCTTC. Full variable domain (outside the CDR3, taken from reference TRBV11-2 and TRBJ1-2): EAGVAQSPRYKIIEKRQSVAFWCNPISGHATLYWYQQILGQGPKLLIQFQNNGVVDDSQLPKDRFSAERLKGVDSTLKIQPAKLEDSAVYLCASSPRDRPYYGYTFGSGTRLTVV.

V is TRBV5-5 and J is TRBJ2-3; D gene unclear. This CDR3 has 14 amino acids. Germline loops: CDR1 SGHKS, CDR2 YYEKEE (reference sequence). V lost 0 bases, J lost 2 bases, and 7 bases lay in between. CDR3 DNA sequence: TGTGCCAGCAGCTTGGGGGCCCACACAGATACGCAGTATTTT. This codes for CASSLGAHTDTQYF.

The chain carries TRBV5-1 and TRBJ2-1; 7 nucleotides agree with TRBD2. The CDR3 has 15 amino acids. The ends lost 4 bases at V and 4 bases at J; junction bases unmatched: 8. Germline-derived CDR1 and CDR2 are SGHRS and YFSETQ. The CDR3: CASSPPGLPYNEQFF. DNA of the CDR3: TGCGCCAGCAGCCCACCGGGACTACCTTACAATGAGCAGTTCTTC.

The chain uses TRBV19 and TRBJ2-6; 7 bases are shared with TRBD1. The junction had 6 bases not matched to a gene; V was cut back by 9 bases and J by 4 bases. CDR1 and CDR2 (germline): LNHDA, SQIVND (reference sequence). The length of the CDR3 is 14 residues. DNA of the CDR3: TGTGCCAGCTCGACAGGGCACGGGGCCAACGTCCTGACTTTC. It is translated as CASSTGHGANVLTF.

The chain links TRBV7-9 to TRBJ2-5; 8 nucleotides align to TRBD2. Germline assignment: CDR1 SEHNR and CDR2 FQNEAQ (reference sequence). Unmatched junction bases numbered 10, after V lost 1 base and J lost 3 bases. This CDR3 comprises 17 residues. CDR3 protein: CASSLGDSSGRKETQYF. CDR3 coding DNA: TGTGCCAGCAGCTTAGGGGATTCGAGCGGGAGAAAAGAGACCCAGTACTTC. Filled out from reference TRBV7-9 and TRBJ2-5, the complete variable domain reads DTGVSQNPRHKITKRGQNVTFRCDPISEHNRLYWYRQTLGQGPEFLTYFQNEAQLEKSRLLSDRFSAERPKGSFSTLEIQRTEQGDSAMYLCASSLGDSSGRKETQYFGPGTRLLVL.

This clone was observed a handful of times. The chain employs TRBV7-9 and TRBJ2-5; perhaps TRBD1 as D (6 bases). The length of the CDR3 is 14 residues. Germline V CDR1 and CDR2: SEHNR, FQNEAQ (reference sequence). With 0 bases removed from V and 5 bases from J, the gap between germline ends came to 10 bases. CDR3 sequence: CASSLARGVETQYF. CDR3 in DNA: TGTGCCAGCAGCTTAGCCAGGGGAGTGGAGACCCAGTACTTC. Together with reference TRBV7-9 and TRBJ2-5, the CDR3 gives the full variable domain: DTGVSQNPRHKITKRGQNVTFRCDPISEHNRLYWYRQTLGQGPEFLTYFQNEAQLEKSRLLSDRFSAERPKGSFSTLEIQRTEQGDSAMYLCASSLARGVETQYFGPGTRLLVL.

The gene calls are TRBV19 and TRBJ1-2; D gene unclear. Germline CDR1 LNHDA, CDR2 SQIVND (reference sequence). V was shortened by 6 bases and J by 2 bases, with 10 bases between the two germline ends. This CDR3 is 13 amino acids long. The chain's CDR3 is CASSPARNYGYTF. In DNA, the CDR3 is TGTGCCAGTAGCCCCGCCAGGAACTATGGCTACACCTTC.

The J gene is TRBJ2-6, the V gene TRBV7-9; a possible D gene is TRBD1 (5 bases). This CDR3 has 16 residues. V was cut by 5 bases and J by 0 bases, with 11 bases left in between. The germline V gene has CDR1 SEHNR and CDR2 FQNEAQ (reference sequence). CDR3 amino acids: CASSQTDHSGANVLTF. In DNA, the CDR3 is TGTGCCAGCAGCCAGACAGACCACTCTGGGGCCAACGTCCTGACTTTC.

This clone was seen a single time. This rearrangement joins TRBV28 to TRBJ1-2; maybe TRBD1 (5 bases). The CDR3 covers 13 residues. V was trimmed by 5 bases and J by 3 bases, leaving 10 bases between them. Germline V gene sequence: CDR1 MDHEN, CDR2 SYDVKM. CDR3 nucleotide sequence: TGTGCCAGCAGTCCTGGGGGGTACTATGGCTACACCTTC. It encodes CASSPGGYYGYTF.

This clone was picked up one time. This chain's CDR3 is CASSPRTDMNTEAFF. The CDR3 bases are TGCGCCAGCAGCCCCCGGACAGACATGAACACTGAAGCTTTCTTT. The V call is TRBV4-1, the J call TRBJ1-1, with D possibly matching TRBD1 (6 bases). CDR1 is MGHRA, CDR2 YSYEKL, per germline. V gave up 4 bases and J gave up 0 bases, with 12 bases separating them. CDR3 size: 15 residues.

The chain recombines TRBV11-2 with TRBJ2-3; no clear D gene. Germline loops: CDR1 SGHAT, CDR2 FQNNGV. CDR3 size: 15 residues. V was trimmed by 5 bases and J by 1 base, leaving 13 bases between them. DNA of the CDR3: TGTGCCAGCAGCGCGTCCGCGGTCGGCACAGATACGCAGTATTTT. Translation gives CASSASAVGTDTQYF.

The rearrangement uses TRBV25-1 and TRBJ2-7, with a weak D call TRBD2 (5 bases). The germline V and J ends were trimmed by 3 bases and 5 bases, with 14 bases remaining between them. Per germline, CDR1 MGHDK and CDR2 SYGVNS. This CDR3 is 14 amino acids long. The CDR3 protein is CASSELGLRDEQYF. The CDR3 coding sequence is TGTGCCAGCAGTGAGCTCGGCTTGCGGGACGAGCAGTACTTC.

This clone appeared once. The chain is built from TRBV9 and TRBJ1-2; unclear D gene. Trimming removed 1 base from V and 2 bases from J, with 6 bases in between. Germline-derived CDR1 and CDR2 are SGDLS and YYNGEE. The CDR3 sequence is 13 residues long. The DNA for the CDR3 is TGTGCCAGCAGCGTATCGGTGAACTATGGCTACACCTTC. This codes for CASSVSVNYGYTF. Together with reference TRBV9 and TRBJ1-2, the CDR3 gives the full variable domain: DSGVTQTPKHLITATGQRVTLRCSPRSGDLSVYWYQQSLDQGLQFLIQYYNGEERAKGNILERFSAQQFPDLHSELNLSSLELGDSALYFCASSVSVNYGYTFGSGTRLTVV.

This chain joins TRBV21-1 and TRBJ2-7; the table's D call, TRBD1, has no DNA check behind it. TRBV21-1 is a pseudogene. The CDR3 consists of 17 residues. This CDR3 reads CASSVPGQGLRVYEQYF. DNA of the CDR3: TGTGCCAGCAGCGTACCGGGACAGGGACTTAGAGTCTACGAGCAGTACTTC.

The chain recombines TRBV28 with TRBJ2-2; 8 nucleotides agree with TRBD1. This CDR3 region has 15 residues. V dropped 3 bases and J dropped 7; count of bases not matched to a gene: 7. The germline V gene encodes CDR1 MDHEN and CDR2 SYDVKM. CDR3 nucleotide sequence: TGTGCCAGCAGTTTCGGGGACAGGATTGGCGGGGAGCTGTTTTTT. Translation: CASSFGDRIGGELFF.

The chain couples TRBV6-5 to TRBJ2-4; possible D gene TRBD1, 5 bases. The germline V gene encodes CDR1 MNHEY and CDR2 SVGAGI. V was pared by 6 bases and J by 9 bases, with 15 bases between. This CDR3 has 13 residues. The CDR3, as DNA: TGTGCCAGCAGAAGACCCCCTCAGGGCATTCAGTACTTC. Its translation is CASRRPPQGIQYF.

The J gene is TRBJ1-1, the V gene TRBV7-9, with D unclear. Germline V gene lookup returns CDR1 SEHNR and CDR2 FQNEAQ (reference sequence). Trimming removed 5 bases at V and 5 bases at J, with 15 bases between. The CDR3 is 14 residues long. CDR3 residues: CASSIGVGRTEAFF. CDR3 nucleotide sequence: TGTGCCAGCAGCATTGGGGTTGGGAGGACTGAAGCTTTCTTT.

This clone was counted once. The CDR3 region is CATSAEGAGANVLTF. In DNA, the CDR3 is TGTGCCACCAGTGCCGAGGGGGCTGGGGCCAACGTCCTGACTTTC. The rearrangement links TRBV24-1 to TRBJ2-6, with D possibly TRBD1 on 6 matching bases. Germline V lookup: CDR1 KGHDR, CDR2 SFDVKD. The CDR3 totals 15 residues. With 5 bases removed from V and 2 bases from J, the gap between germline ends came to 9 bases.

This clone was counted a single time. The chain recombines TRBV29-1 with TRBJ2-2; the match to TRBD2 covers 13 bases. The CDR3 consists of 16 residues. CDR1 is SQVTM and CDR2 is ANQGSEA in the germline V gene. The V segment lost 5 bases and the J segment 4 bases; nucleotides outside the gene matches: 7. The CDR3 region is CSVIGTSGKGTGELFF. For the CDR3, the DNA is TGCAGCGTTATAGGGACTAGCGGGAAAGGCACCGGGGAGCTGTTTTTT.

CDR3 amino acids: CASSLEGGTEAFF. The CDR3 coding sequence is TGTGCCAGCAGCTTAGAAGGGGGCACTGAAGCTTTCTTT. The chain combines TRBV7-2 with TRBJ1-1; possibly TRBD1 for D (6 bases). Germline CDR1 reads SGHTA; CDR2 reads FQGNSA. This CDR3 comprises 13 residues. The V end was cut by 1 base, the J end by 4 bases, with 7 bases between. The full variable domain, with the rest looked up from reference TRBV7-2 and TRBJ1-1, is GAGVSQSPSNKVTEKGKDVELRCDPISGHTALYWYRQSLGQGLEFLIYFQGNSAPDKSGLPSDRFSAERTGGSVSTLTIQRTQQEDSAVYLCASSLEGGTEAFFGQGTRLTVV.

The chain links TRBV11-3 to TRBJ2-5, with D possibly TRBD2 on 6 matching bases. The CDR3 is 15 amino acids. The V end lost 1 base, the J end lost 0 bases, and 9 bases lay between the germline ends. The germline CDR1 and CDR2 sequences are SGHNT and YENEEA. CDR3 residues: CASSLGRRDQETQYF. As DNA, the CDR3 is TGTGCCAGCAGCTTAGGCCGGAGGGACCAAGAGACCCAGTACTTC.

The V call is TRBV30, the J call TRBJ2-2; 16 bases match TRBD2. V was pared by 2 bases and J by 6 bases, with 15 bases of the junction left unmatched. The CDR3 extends over 20 amino acids. Germline V gene sequence: CDR1 GTSNPN, CDR2 SVGIG (reference sequence). CDR3 nucleotide sequence: TGTGCCTGGAGTCCTAAAGGGACTAGCGGGAGGGCCGGGTCCTCCGGGGAGCTGTTTTTT. Protein sequence: CAWSPKGTSGRAGSSGELFF.

The CDR3 DNA sequence: TGCAGCGTTGTCGGAGGGAGGGGGGCCCAAGAGACCCAGTACTTC. Protein: CSVVGGRGAQETQYF. V and J are TRBV29-1 and TRBJ2-5; possible D gene TRBD2, 7 bases. CDR1 and CDR2 (germline): SQVTM, ANQGSEA. Trimming shortened V by 4 bases and J by 1 base, and 16 bases separated the two germline ends. The CDR3 has 15 amino acids.

The rearrangement links TRBV5-1 to TRBJ2-5; TRBD2 agrees at 9 bases. V lost 2 bases to trimming and J lost 5 bases; unmatched junction nucleotides: 13. CDR1 is SGHRS, CDR2 YFSETQ, per germline. The CDR3 contains 17 residues. Here the CDR3 DNA reads TGCGCCAGCAGCTTCGTAGCGGGAGACGTCAGGGGCGAGACCCAGTACTTC. It translates to CASSFVAGDVRGETQYF.

The chain carries TRBV28 and TRBJ1-5, with a tentative D call TRBD1 (5 bases). Trimming left V 3 bases short and J 0 bases short, with 9 bases between. Germline CDR1 MDHEN, CDR2 SYDVKM. This CDR3 is built from 15 residues. The CDR3, as DNA: TGTGCCAGCAGTTTGATAGGGGATAGCAATCAGCCCCAGCATTTT. Translated: CASSLIGDSNQPQHF.